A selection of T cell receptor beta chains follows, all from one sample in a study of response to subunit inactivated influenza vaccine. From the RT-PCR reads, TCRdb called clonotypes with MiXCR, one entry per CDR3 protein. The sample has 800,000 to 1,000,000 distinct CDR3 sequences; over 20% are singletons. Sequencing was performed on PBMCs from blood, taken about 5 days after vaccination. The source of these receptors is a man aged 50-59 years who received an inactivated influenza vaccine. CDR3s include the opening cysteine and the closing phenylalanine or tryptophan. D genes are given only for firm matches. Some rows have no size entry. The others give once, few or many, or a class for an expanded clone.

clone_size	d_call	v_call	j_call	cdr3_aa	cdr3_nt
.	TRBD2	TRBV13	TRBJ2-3	CASSLTAGGIADTQYF	TGTGCCAGCAGCTTAACAGCGGGGGGGATCGCAGATACGCAGTATTTT
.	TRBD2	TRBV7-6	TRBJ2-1	CASSPRYGRALEQFF	TGTGCCAGCAGCCCTAGGTACGGGAGGGCCTTGGAGCAGTTCTTC
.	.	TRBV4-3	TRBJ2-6	CASSPLTRIPDYSGANVLTF	TGCGCCAGCAGCCCCCTAACTAGAATTCCCGACTATTCTGGGGCCAACGTCCTGACTTTC
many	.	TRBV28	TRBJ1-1	CASKGNTEAFF	TGTGCCAGCAAGGGCAACACTGAAGCTTTCTTT
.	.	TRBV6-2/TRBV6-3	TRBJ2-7	CASSQTGYGEQYF	TGTGCCAGCAGCCAAACAGGGTATGGCGAGCAGTACTTC
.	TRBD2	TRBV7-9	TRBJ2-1	CASSLTVGLAGVDQFF	TGTGCCAGCAGCTTAACGGTTGGTCTAGCGGGAGTCGACCAGTTCTTC
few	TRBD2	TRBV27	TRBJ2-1	CASSLFAGGPNEQFF	TGTGCCAGCAGTTTATTTGCGGGAGGGCCGAATGAGCAGTTCTTC
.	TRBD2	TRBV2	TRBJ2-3	CASSELAGGPDSTDTQYF	TGTGCCAGCAGTGAACTCGCGGGAGGGCCCGATAGCACAGATACGCAGTATTTT
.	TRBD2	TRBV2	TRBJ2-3	CASRKTSTRTDTQYF	TGTGCCAGCAGGAAGACTAGCACACGCACAGATACGCAGTATTTT
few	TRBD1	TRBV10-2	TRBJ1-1	CASSRQGRWGGTEAFF	TGCGCCAGCAGTAGACAGGGGAGATGGGGAGGGACTGAAGCTTTCTTT
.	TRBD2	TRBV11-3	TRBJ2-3	CASSFGTSGSGGDTQYF	TGTGCCAGCAGCTTTGGGACTAGCGGGAGCGGGGGAGATACGCAGTATTTT
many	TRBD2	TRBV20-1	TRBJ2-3	CSAGTSGSSTDTQYF	TGCAGTGCTGGGACTAGCGGTTCTAGCACAGATACGCAGTATTTT
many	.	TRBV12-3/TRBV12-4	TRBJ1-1	CASSPRTEAFF	TGTGCCAGCAGTCCTCGGACGGAAGCTTTCTTT
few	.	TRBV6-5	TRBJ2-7	CASSYGGPPSEQYF	TGTGCCAGCAGTTACGGGGGGCCCCCGAGCGAGCAGTACTTC
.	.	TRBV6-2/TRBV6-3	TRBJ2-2	CASSYSTKRGGRFTGELFF	TGTGCCAGCAGTTACTCGACGAAGAGGGGGGGCCGATTTACCGGGGAGCTGTTTTTT
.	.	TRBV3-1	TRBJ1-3	CASSQVPGNTIYF	TGTGCCAGCAGCCAAGTGCCGGGAAACACCATATATTTT
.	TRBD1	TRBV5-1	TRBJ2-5	CASSFGQGRGETQYF	TGCGCCAGCAGCTTTGGACAGGGAAGGGGAGAGACCCAGTACTTC
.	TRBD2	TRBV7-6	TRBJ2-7	CASSSHSGGAGEQYF	TGTGCCAGCAGCTCGCATAGCGGGGGGGCCGGTGAGCAGTACTTC
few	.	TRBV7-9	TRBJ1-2	CASSMVTRGYGYTF	TGTGCCAGCAGCATGGTCACCAGAGGCTATGGCTACACCTTC
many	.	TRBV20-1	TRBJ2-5	CSEAGAGLGRETQYF	TGCAGTGAAGCAGGGGCGGGTTTGGGTCGGGAGACCCAGTACTTC
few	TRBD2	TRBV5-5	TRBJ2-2	CASSTGGLNTGELFF	TGTGCCAGCAGCACGGGGGGGCTCAACACCGGGGAGCTGTTTTTT
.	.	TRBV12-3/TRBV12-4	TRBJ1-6	CASSFGGRDSPLHF	TGTGCCAGCAGTTTCGGGGGGCGGGATTCACCCCTCCACTTT
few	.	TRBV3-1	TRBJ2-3	CASSNVKPDTQYF	TGTGCCAGCAGCAACGTAAAGCCAGATACGCAGTATTTT
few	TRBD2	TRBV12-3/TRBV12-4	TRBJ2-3	CASTRSGDHTDTQYF	TGTGCCAGCACTCGGAGCGGGGATCACACAGATACGCAGTATTTT
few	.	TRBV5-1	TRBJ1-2	CASSLRHGTLYGYTF	TGCGCCAGCAGCTTGAGGCACGGAACTCTCTATGGCTACACCTTC
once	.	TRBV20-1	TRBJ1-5	CSARGGRGVGNQPQHF	TGCAGTGCTAGGGGAGGCCGCGGCGTTGGCAATCAGCCCCAGCATTTT
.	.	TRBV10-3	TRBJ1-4	CAIRGPNEKLFF	TGTGCCATCAGGGGACCGAATGAAAAACTGTTTTTT
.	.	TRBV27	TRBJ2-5	CASSLNGGARETQYF	TGTGCCAGCAGTTTGAATGGTGGTGCTCGCGAGACCCAGTACTTC
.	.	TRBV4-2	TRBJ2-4	CASPPPWQGRSIAKNIQYF	TGTGCCAGCCCCCCCCCTTGGCAGGGGAGGAGTATAGCCAAAAACATTCAGTACTTC
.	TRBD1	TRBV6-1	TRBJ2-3	CASRTGARVDTQYF	TGTGCCAGCAGGACAGGGGCCCGGGTAGATACGCAGTATTTT
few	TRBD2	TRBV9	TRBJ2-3	CASSVGSSGGSDTQYF	TGTGCCAGCAGCGTAGGTTCGAGCGGGGGGTCAGATACGCAGTATTTT
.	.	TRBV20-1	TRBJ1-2	CSANNANYGYTF	TGCAGTGCCAACAACGCTAACTATGGCTACACCTTC
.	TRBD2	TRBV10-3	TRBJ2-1	CAISEFGTSGGNEQFF	TGTGCCATCAGTGAGTTCGGGACTAGCGGAGGGAATGAGCAGTTCTTC
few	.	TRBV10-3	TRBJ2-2	CASQGSGELFF	TGTGCCTCCCAGGGTTCCGGGGAGCTGTTTTTT
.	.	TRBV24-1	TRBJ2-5	CATSETGTGETQYF	TGTGCCACCAGTGAAACAGGGACGGGTGAGACCCAGTACTTC
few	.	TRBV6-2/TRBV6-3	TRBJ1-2	CASSWGRRSYGYTF	TGTGCCAGCAGTTGGGGACGCCGGTCCTATGGCTACACCTTC
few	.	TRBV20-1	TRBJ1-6	CASGGDSYNSPLHF	TGCGCTTCGGGGGGGGATTCCTATAATTCACCCCTCCACTTT
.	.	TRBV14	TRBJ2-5	CASSPARRRGETQYF	TGTGCCAGCAGCCCTGCCCGGCGGAGAGGGGAGACCCAGTACTTC
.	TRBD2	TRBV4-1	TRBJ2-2	CASSPVLAGGNGELFF	TGCGCCAGCAGCCCAGTGCTAGCGGGGGGCAACGGGGAGCTGTTTTTT
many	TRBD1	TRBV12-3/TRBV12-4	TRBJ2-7	CASSPRQGGRYEQYF	TGTGCCAGCAGTCCAAGACAGGGCGGCCGTTACGAGCAGTACTTC
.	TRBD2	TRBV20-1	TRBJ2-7	CSARASGRSLYEQYF	TGCAGTGCTAGGGCTAGCGGGCGGAGTCTCTACGAGCAGTACTTC